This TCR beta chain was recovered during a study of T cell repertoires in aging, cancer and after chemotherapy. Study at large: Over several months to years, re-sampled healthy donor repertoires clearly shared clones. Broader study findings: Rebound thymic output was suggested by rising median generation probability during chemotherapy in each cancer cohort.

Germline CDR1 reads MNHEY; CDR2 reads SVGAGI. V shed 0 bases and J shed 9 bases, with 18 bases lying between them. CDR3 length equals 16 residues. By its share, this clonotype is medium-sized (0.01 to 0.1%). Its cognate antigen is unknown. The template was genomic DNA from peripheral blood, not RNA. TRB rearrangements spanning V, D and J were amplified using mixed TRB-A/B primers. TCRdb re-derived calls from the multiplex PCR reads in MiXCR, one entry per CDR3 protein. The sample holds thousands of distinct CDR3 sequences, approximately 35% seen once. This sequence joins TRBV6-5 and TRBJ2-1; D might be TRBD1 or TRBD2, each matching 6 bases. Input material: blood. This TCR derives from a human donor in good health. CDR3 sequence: CASSYSKGGVRGEQFF. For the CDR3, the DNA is TGTGCCAGCAGTTACTCGAAGGGGGGAGTGCGTGGTGAGCAGTTCTTC.